The 26 T cell receptor beta chains listed next were all sequenced from one sample in a study of T cells in Graves' hyperthyroidism and ophthalmopathy. Amplification of TCR beta CDR3 regions used RNA as the template. An initial round of RT-PCR targeting the TCR CDR3 relied on the HTBI primer set. TCRdb processed the multiplex PCR reads anew with MiXCR; each CDR3 protein has one entry. The table records about 600,000 distinct CDR3 sequences, about 16% of them present only once. Sequenced: blood. The receptors originated from a woman aged 40-49 years with Graves' ophthalmopathy.

This clonotype was seen at least ten times. The J gene is TRBJ2-7, the V gene TRBV6-2 or TRBV6-3, with 10 positions matching TRBD2. V dropped 3 bases and J dropped 3; count of bases not matched to a gene: 8. This CDR3 has 16 amino acids. Germline loops: CDR1 MNHEY, CDR2 SVGEGT. The CDR3 DNA reads as TGTGCCAGCAGTTATCCGGGACTAGCGCCGTACTACGAGCAGTACTTC. Its protein product is CASSYPGLAPYYEQYF.

For this clonotype: A much bigger clone sits one base away, suggesting this may be a read error. In DNA, the CDR3 is TGTGCCAACTCACTTAGTCCGGACTACGAGCAGTACTTC. Translation: CANSLSPDYEQYF. The chain carries TRBV18 and TRBJ2-7, with D unclear. Germline V gives CDR1 KGHSH, CDR2 LQKENI. The CDR3 is made up of 13 amino acids.

The chain recombines TRBV27 with TRBJ1-3, with D tentatively TRBD1 (5 bases). V dropped 7 bases and J dropped 2 bases, with 15 bases sitting between them. Germline V lookup: CDR1 MNHEY, CDR2 SMNVEV (reference sequence). This CDR3 is 15 amino acids long. CDR3 DNA sequence: TGTGCCAGCAAGCTAGCGGGGGGAGCTGGAAACACCATATATTTT. This translates into CASKLAGGAGNTIYF.

This clonotype has more than one count but fewer than ten. This sequence joins TRBV7-3 and TRBJ2-1, with D maybe TRBD1 (7 bases). The germline gives CDR1 SGHTA, CDR2 FQGTGA. Trimming pared 5 bases from V and 12 bases from J, leaving 20 bases between. This CDR3 has 14 amino acids. The CDR3 nucleotides are TGTGCCAGCAGCCCCTCCAGGGGGGAAGGGGCGCAGTTCTTC. Its protein is CASSPSRGEGAQFF. Full variable domain (remainder filled in from reference TRBV7-3 and TRBJ2-1): GAGVSQTPSNKVTEKGKYVELRCDPISGHTALYWYRQSLGQGPEFLIYFQGTGAADDSGLPNDRFFAVRPEGSVSTLKIQRTERGDSAVYLCASSPSRGEGAQFFGPGTRLTVL.

This clonotype appeared a few times. The chain employs TRBV19 and TRBJ1-5, with D perhaps TRBD1 (6 bases). Germline V gives CDR1 LNHDA, CDR2 SQIVND (reference sequence). The CDR3 runs to 16 residues. Trimming removed 4 bases at V and 9 bases at J, with 22 bases between. Here the CDR3 DNA reads TGTGCCAGTAGTACGACCGGGACACCCGAACTGTTGCCCCAGCATTTT. It is translated as CASSTTGTPELLPQHF.

The chain employs TRBV13 and TRBJ2-7; 10 bases line up with TRBD1. This CDR3 spans 15 amino acids. The junction had 9 bases not matched to a gene; V was cut back by 4 bases and J by 6 bases. Germline V gene data show CDR1 as PRHDT and CDR2 as FYEKMQ (reference sequence). Written as DNA, the CDR3 is TGTGCCAGCAGCTCCGCCCCGGGACAGGGGACCGAGCAGTACTTC. Amino acid sequence: CASSSAPGQGTEQYF. Full variable domain (remainder filled in from reference TRBV13 and TRBJ2-7): AAGVIQSPRHLIKEKRETATLKCYPIPRHDTVYWYQQGPGQDPQFLISFYEKMQSDKGSIPDRFSAQQFSDYHSELNMSSLELGDSALYFCASSSAPGQGTEQYFGPGTRLTVT.

In its sample, this clonotype was seen many times. V is TRBV12-3 or TRBV12-4 and J is TRBJ1-2; maybe TRBD1 (5 bases). The ends were cut back, 8 bases at V and 5 bases at J, with 9 bases in the middle. The CDR3 is 11 residues long. CDR3 region: CASLEGYGYTF. Here the CDR3 DNA reads TGTGCCAGCCTCGAGGGGTATGGCTACACCTTC.

This clonotype was counted between two and nine times. The chain links TRBV20-1 to TRBJ2-5, with D possibly TRBD1 on 5 matching bases. Germline V lookup: CDR1 DFQATT, CDR2 SNEGSKA (reference sequence). This CDR3 has 11 residues. The V gene lost 8 bases and the J gene lost 2 bases, with 9 bases spanning the gap. The CDR3 DNA reads as TGCAGTTACAGGAAACAAGAGACCCAGTACTTC. As protein: CSYRKQETQYF.

This clonotype was found a few times. V and J are TRBV3-1 and TRBJ1-2; no reliable D call. This CDR3 is built from 13 residues. The V gene lost 1 base and the J gene lost 8 bases, with 11 bases spanning the gap. Germline CDR1 LGHDT, CDR2 YNNKEL (reference sequence). CDR3: CASSQGEGHGYTF. The CDR3 DNA reads as TGTGCCAGCAGCCAAGGGGAGGGTCACGGCTACACCTTC.

This clonotype has only a few counts. This chain links TRBV12-3 or TRBV12-4 with TRBJ1-4; perhaps TRBD1 as D (6 bases). V lost 5 bases, J lost 7 bases, and 20 bases lay in between. This CDR3 comprises 16 residues. CDR3 in amino acids: CASSPPWGGGGEKLFF. The CDR3 DNA is TGTGCCAGCAGTCCCCCGTGGGGGGGCGGGGGTGAAAAACTGTTTTTT.

This clonotype has at least ten counts. The chain links TRBV7-9 to TRBJ1-1; the match to TRBD1 covers 11 bases. V shed 5 bases and J 5 bases; nucleotides not matched to a gene: 7. The CDR3 length is 15 residues. Germline V gene data show CDR1 as SEHNR and CDR2 as FQNEAQ (reference sequence). CDR3 in amino acids: CASSTRTGGLTEAFF. The CDR3 DNA sequence: TGTGCCAGCAGCACTCGGACAGGGGGCTTGACTGAAGCTTTCTTT.

The chain couples TRBV20-1 to TRBJ1-1; D is possibly TRBD1 (5 bases). The germline V and J ends were trimmed by 0 bases and 5 bases, with 13 bases remaining between them. The CDR3 runs to 14 residues. CDR1 DFQATT and CDR2 SNEGSKA come from the germline V gene (reference sequence). CDR3 sequence: CSARDRGWYTEAFF. The CDR3 DNA follows: TGCAGTGCTAGAGATCGGGGGTGGTATACTGAAGCTTTCTTT.

The CDR3 DNA is TGTGCCAGCACTAGCGGGAGGGTCCTAACAGGGCAGTACTTC. Its translation: CASTSGRVLTGQYF. This chain joins TRBV6-2 or TRBV6-3 and TRBJ2-7; 12 bases fit TRBD2. Looked up from germline, CDR1 is MNHEY and CDR2 is SVGEGT. With 7 bases clipped from V and 9 bases from J, the junction kept 10 bases outside the gene matches. The CDR3 loop spans 14 amino acids.

This clonotype was counted a few times. This chain joins TRBV10-2 and TRBJ2-7; D is unresolved. Trimming took off 3 bases at V and 3 bases at J, with 12 bases between the two ends. CDR1 WSHSY and CDR2 SAAADI come from the germline V gene. This CDR3 is built from 14 residues. CDR3 region: CASSEREGRYEQYF. As DNA, the CDR3 is TGCGCCAGCAGTGAAAGGGAAGGACGCTACGAGCAGTACTTC.

This clonotype has a count of ten or more. The chain is built from TRBV12-3 or TRBV12-4 and TRBJ1-1; D gene uncertain. V lost 5 bases and J lost 2, with 12 bases in between. The CDR3 runs 14 residues. CDR3 in DNA: TGTGCCAGCAGTGCCGGACTGTCCAACACTGAAGCTTTCTTT. It codes for CASSAGLSNTEAFF.

This clonotype was detected many times. The chain links TRBV9 to TRBJ2-1; 8 bases map to TRBD1. CDR1 is SGDLS, CDR2 YYNGEE, per germline. The V segment lost 0 bases and the J segment 3 bases; nucleotides outside the gene matches: 2. The CDR3 runs 15 residues. CDR3 DNA sequence: TGTGCCAGCAGCGTAGCAGGGGGCGGCTACAATGAGCAGTTCTTC. It encodes CASSVAGGGYNEQFF.

The CDR3 sequence is CASSTQRVFQGGTDTQYF. The CDR3 nucleotides are TGTGCCAGTAGTACCCAAAGGGTCTTCCAAGGGGGCACAGATACGCAGTATTTT. The chain uses TRBV19 and TRBJ2-3; tentatively, D is TRBD1 (5 bases). This CDR3 contains 18 residues. V was pared by 4 bases and J by 1 base, with 21 bases between. Germline V CDR1 and CDR2: LNHDA, SQIVND (reference sequence).

This clonotype was detected ten times or more. The gene calls are TRBV20-1 and TRBJ2-1; the D is unclear. From germline, CDR1 is DFQATT and CDR2 SNEGSKA (reference sequence). This CDR3 has 15 residues. Trimming left V 3 bases short and J 8 bases short, with 20 bases between. The CDR3: CSASPPPIRMDEQFF. The CDR3 bases are TGCAGTGCTAGTCCGCCCCCTATTAGAATGGATGAGCAGTTCTTC.

This clonotype was recorded many times. The chain uses TRBV3-1 and TRBJ2-5, with TRBD1 matching over 12 bases. Germline CDR1 LGHDT, CDR2 YNNKEL (reference sequence). Trimming removed 1 base from V and 4 bases from J; junction bases left unmatched: 4. This CDR3 is built from 16 residues. The CDR3 loop is CASSQAGTGGRETQYF. CDR3 in DNA: TGTGCCAGCAGCCAAGCTGGGACAGGGGGCCGAGAGACCCAGTACTTC.

This clonotype was recorded many times. This chain links TRBV20-1 with TRBJ2-7, with D perhaps being TRBD1 or TRBD2 (5 bases each). This CDR3 is 13 amino acids long. With 0 bases removed from V and 5 bases from J, the gap between germline ends came to 11 bases. CDR1 and CDR2 (germline): DFQATT, SNEGSKA (reference sequence). The CDR3: CSARDGTPNEQYF. CDR3 in DNA: TGCAGTGCTAGAGATGGGACCCCCAACGAGCAGTACTTC.

This clonotype was seen a few times. The V call is TRBV7-6, the J call TRBJ1-2; D is possibly TRBD1 (6 bases). Deletions cut 5 bases from V and 4 bases from J, with 20 bases between. There are 16 residues in the CDR3. Germline CDR1 reads SGHVS; CDR2 reads FNYEAQ. The CDR3 here is CASSPGSRGGAYGYTF. As DNA, the CDR3 is TGTGCCAGCAGCCCGGGAAGTCGAGGGGGGGCCTATGGCTACACCTTC.

This clonotype was recorded a few times. The chain combines TRBV27 with TRBJ2-7; 8 bases align to TRBD2. Germline V gene sequence: CDR1 MNHEY, CDR2 SMNVEV (reference sequence). The CDR3 spans 14 residues. The J segment lost 7 bases and the V segment lost 8 bases, leaving 13 bases of the junction unmatched. CDR3 bases: TGTGCCAGCTCCACCGACCGGGGGGGGGGAGAGCAGTACTTC. It encodes CASSTDRGGGEQYF.

About this clonotype: At one end, the junction sequence differs from germline, possibly due to a read error. The CDR3 spells CAGSYISGGGEKLFF. The CDR3 coding sequence is TGTGCCGGCAGTTACATTAGCGGCGGCGGTGAAAAACTGTTTTTT. This chain joins TRBV6-5 and TRBJ1-4; no definite D call. The CDR3 is 15 residues long. Germline CDR1 MNHEY, CDR2 SVGAGI.

The chain combines TRBV4-1 with TRBJ2-3, with 7 bases matching TRBD2. Germline values: CDR1 MGHRA, CDR2 YSYEKL. The CDR3 is made up of 15 amino acids. Losses at the gene ends were 8 bases for V and 0 bases for J; bases not matched to a gene: 8. In DNA, the CDR3 is TGCGCCAGCGCGCCTAGCGGCACTAGCACAGATACGCAGTATTTT. It translates to CASAPSGTSTDTQYF.

Many counts were recorded for this clonotype. This rearrangement joins TRBV5-1 to TRBJ2-3; 8 bases agree with TRBD2. V was pared by 3 bases and J by 3 bases, with 6 bases of the junction left unmatched. Germline assignment: CDR1 SGHRS and CDR2 YFSETQ. The CDR3 sequence is 15 residues long. The CDR3 protein is CASSYGGAGTDTQYF. The CDR3 DNA is TGCGCCAGCAGCTACGGGGGGGCCGGGACAGATACGCAGTATTTT.

This clonotype was picked up many times. The chain is built from TRBV18 and TRBJ2-7; D is unresolved. The CDR3 extends over 14 amino acids. CDR1 and CDR2 from the germline V gene are KGHSH and LQKENI. The V end lost 0 bases, the J end lost 0 bases, and 6 bases lay between the germline ends. CDR3 region: CASSPPKGSYEQYF. In DNA form, the CDR3 reads TGTGCCAGCTCACCACCGAAAGGCTCCTACGAGCAGTACTTC.